This paragraph reports one T cell receptor (beta chain). This entry comes from a study of blood T cell repertoires in COVID-19. Background on the study: PBMCs, B-cell-depleted T cells, or T cells provided the cDNA or gDNA that made up the material.

Trimming took 0 bases from V and 4 from J, leaving 15 bases between them. Looked up from germline, CDR1 is GTSNPN and CDR2 is SVGIG (reference sequence). CDR3 size: 15 residues. Methods used by the authors: It was from reference gene primer amplification that nucleated cell counts were estimated. The method was immunoSEQ multiplex PCR; TCRdb's version includes in-frame clones alone and lacks a portion of them. V and J calls and clone size are as listed in that table; D and trimming were resolved from the DNA. The sample holds 130,000 or so clones, approximately 80% seen once. Input material: peripheral blood. The chain carries TRBV30 and TRBJ1-2, with D hard to call. This receptor was identified in a woman aged 60-70 years with acute or convalescent COVID-19. The CDR3 DNA reads as TGTGCCTGGAGTGTTAATGAGGGAATCTTCTATGGCTACACCTTC. Amino acid sequence: CAWSVNEGIFYGYTF. The variable domain in full, completed from reference TRBV30 and TRBJ1-2, reads SQTIHQWPATLVQPVGSPLSLECTVEGTSNPNLYWYRQAAGRGLQLLFYSVGIGQISSEVPQNLSASRPQDRQFILSSKKLLLSDSGFYLCAWSVNEGIFYGYTFGSGTRLTVV.